This T cell receptor (beta chain) was observed in a study of shared clonotypes between healthy human individuals. The CD4+ fraction was divided into a CD45RA+ naive subset and a CD45RA-negative memory subset. Per the germline V gene, CDR1 is ENHRY and CDR2 is SYGVKD. This CDR3 has 13 residues. With 5 bases removed from V and 9 bases from J, the gap between germline ends came to 14 bases. Every subset's genomic DNA went evenly onto several immunoSEQ plates. The DNA input per sorted-subset replicate PCR was 200 ng, corresponding to around 28,000 T cell genomes. Assay used: immunoSEQ multiplex PCR; TCRdb lists only in-frame clones, some missing. The sample yields around 1,000,000 clones, around three quarters seen once. About this clone: Antigen specificity is unknown.

Findings and limits, study-wide: The donor pool, a small one, limited the genetic and exposure-history diversity represented.

The chain combines TRBV10-3 with TRBJ2-1, with D hard to call. This sequence originates from a young man in good health. Some clones in this sample may be carry-over from other donors' samples. Material: memory CD4+ T cells from PBMCs. Subset of the sample: CD45RA-negative fraction. The DNA for the CDR3 is TGTGCCATCAGTTCGGACCCCCAAGGTGAGCAGTTCTTC. It is translated as CAISSDPQGEQFF.